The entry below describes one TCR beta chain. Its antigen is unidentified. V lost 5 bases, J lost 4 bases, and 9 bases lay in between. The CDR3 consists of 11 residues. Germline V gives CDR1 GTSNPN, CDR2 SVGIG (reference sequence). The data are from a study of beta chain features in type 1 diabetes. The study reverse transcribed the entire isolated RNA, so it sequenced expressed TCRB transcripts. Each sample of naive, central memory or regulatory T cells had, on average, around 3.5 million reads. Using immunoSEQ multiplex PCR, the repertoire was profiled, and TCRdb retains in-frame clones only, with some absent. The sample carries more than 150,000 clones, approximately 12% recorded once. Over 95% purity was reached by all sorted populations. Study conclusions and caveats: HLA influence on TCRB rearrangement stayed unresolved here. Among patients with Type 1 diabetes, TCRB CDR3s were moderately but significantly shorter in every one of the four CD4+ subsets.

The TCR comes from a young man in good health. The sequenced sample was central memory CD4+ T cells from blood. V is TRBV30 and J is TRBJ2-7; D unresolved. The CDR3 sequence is CAWGPGYEQYF. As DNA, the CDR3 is TGTGCCTGGGGACCCGGGTACGAGCAGTACTTC. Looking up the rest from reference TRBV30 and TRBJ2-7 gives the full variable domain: SQTIHQWPATLVQPVGSPLSLECTVEGTSNPNLYWYRQAAGRGLQLLFYSVGIGQISSEVPQNLSASRPQDRQFILSSKKLLLSDSGFYLCAWGPGYEQYFGPGTRLTVT.